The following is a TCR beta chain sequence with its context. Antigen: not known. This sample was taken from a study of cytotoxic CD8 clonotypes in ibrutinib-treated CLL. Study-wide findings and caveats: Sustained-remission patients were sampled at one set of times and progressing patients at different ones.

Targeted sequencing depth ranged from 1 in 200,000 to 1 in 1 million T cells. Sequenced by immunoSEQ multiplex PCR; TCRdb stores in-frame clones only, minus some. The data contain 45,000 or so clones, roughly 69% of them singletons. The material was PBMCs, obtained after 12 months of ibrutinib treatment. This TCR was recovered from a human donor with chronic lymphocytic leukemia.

The CDR3 sequence: CASGSASGSGEQFF. In nucleotides, the CDR3 is TGCGCCAGCGGTTCCGCTAGCGGGAGTGGTGAGCAGTTCTTC. The gene calls are TRBV5-1 and TRBJ2-1, with 10 bases aligning to TRBD2. This CDR3 has 14 residues. Losses at the gene ends were 7 bases for V and 9 bases for J; bases not matched to a gene: 10. The germline V gene has CDR1 SGHRS and CDR2 YFSETQ.